This T cell receptor (beta chain) emerged from a study of blood T cell repertoires in COVID-19. Background on the study: PBMCs, B-cell-depleted T cells, or T cells provided the cDNA or gDNA that made up the material.

The germline V gene encodes CDR1 WNHNN and CDR2 SYGVQD (reference sequence). The V and J ends lost 7 bases and 9 bases respectively, with 16 bases between them. The CDR3 consists of 13 residues. Study processing details: Reference gene primer amplification gave nucleated cell count estimates. Assay used: immunoSEQ multiplex PCR; TCRdb lists only in-frame clones, some missing. For V, J and clone size, that table is used; D and trimming come from the DNA. The table records 150,000 to 200,000 clones, 87% of them present only once. The TCR sequence derives from a man between 60 and 75 years old with active or convalescent COVID-19. Sequenced input: peripheral blood. V usage is TRBV10-1 and J usage is TRBJ2-1; D may be TRBD1 (7 bases). The CDR3 DNA follows: TGCGCCAGCAATCGGGTTCAGGGGGGTGAGCAGTTCTTC. This gives the protein CASNRVQGGEQFF.